This T cell receptor (beta chain) was retrieved from a study of OX40 agonist ivuxolimab in advanced cancers. Study details: A diagnosis of hepatocellular carcinoma, melanoma, renal cell or head and neck cancer was present in dose-escalation patients.

The germline gives CDR1 ENHRY, CDR2 SYGVKD. Trimming took off 6 bases at V and 1 base at J, with 18 bases between the two ends. The CDR3 contains 16 residues. Data came from immunoSEQ multiplex PCR; TCRdb stores just in-frame clones and leaves some out. The sample shows under 85,000 clones, over 75% of them seen only once. The rearrangement links TRBV10-3 to TRBJ1-1, with a possible D match to TRBD1 (5 bases). The TCR comes from an adult with an advanced solid tumor such as melanoma, head and neck, liver or kidney cancer. Sequences were derived from CD4+ or CD8+ T cells sorted from blood, sampled in a trial of the OX40 agonist ivuxolimab. The CDR3 bases are TGTGCCATCAGCCTGGGAGGGGTAGGACAGAACACTGAAGCTTTCTTT. Translated, it gives CAISLGGVGQNTEAFF.